This T cell receptor (beta chain) derives from a study of blood T cell repertoires in COVID-19. Using immunoSEQ multiplex PCR, the repertoire was profiled, and TCRdb retains in-frame clones only, with some absent. Here the sample spans 410,000 or so clones, about 88% being singletons. The CDR3 totals 13 residues. The V gene lost 6 bases and the J gene lost 1 base, with 9 bases spanning the gap. In germline, CDR1 is SGHTA, CDR2 FQGNSA. This TCR came from a woman aged 40 to 49 with COVID-19, enrolled during active disease. The chain has TRBV7-2 and TRBJ1-1; the D is unclear. Sample: peripheral blood. The CDR3 sequence: CASSPSGNTEAFF. CDR3 coding DNA: TGTGCCAGCAGTCCTTCAGGGAACACTGAAGCTTTCTTT.